What follows are 9 T cell receptor beta chains derived from one specimen sequenced in a study of OX40 agonist ivuxolimab in advanced cancers. Sequencing was performed with immunoSEQ multiplex PCR; in TCRdb, only in-frame clones are kept and a portion is missing. This sample has approximately 80,000 clones, with 90% found just once. The sequences come from CD4+ or CD8+ T cells sorted from blood, collected in a trial of the OX40 agonist ivuxolimab. All receptors derive from an adult with an advanced solid tumor such as melanoma, head and neck, liver or kidney cancer.

The chain joins TRBV7-3 to TRBJ2-3, with TRBD2 identical over 11 bases. There are 14 residues in the CDR3. The germline CDR1 and CDR2 sequences are SGHTA and FQGTGA. Germline trimming cut 6 bases from V and 5 bases from J; bases unmatched to any gene: 4. CDR3: CASRRLAGRDTQYF. DNA of the CDR3: TGTGCCAGCAGGAGACTAGCGGGGAGAGATACGCAGTATTTT. The complete variable domain, with remaining parts taken from reference TRBV7-3 and TRBJ2-3, reads GAGVSQTPSNKVTEKGKYVELRCDPISGHTALYWYRQSLGQGPEFLIYFQGTGAADDSGLPNDRFFAVRPEGSVSTLKIQRTERGDSAVYLCASRRLAGRDTQYFGPGTRLTVL.

V is TRBV7-9 and J is TRBJ1-2, with TRBD1 identical over 9 bases. With 1 base clipped from V and 6 bases from J, the junction kept 3 bases outside the gene matches. This CDR3 comprises 14 residues. CDR1 SEHNR and CDR2 FQNEAQ come from the germline V gene (reference sequence). The CDR3 is CASSLGQGEDGYTF. In DNA form, the CDR3 reads TGTGCCAGCAGCTTAGGACAGGGGGAGGATGGCTACACCTTC.

The chain combines TRBV19 with TRBJ1-6; tentatively, D is TRBD1 (5 bases). Germline-derived CDR1 and CDR2 are LNHDA and SQIVND (reference sequence). The V end was cut by 1 base, the J end by 10 bases, with 11 bases between. The CDR3 runs to 14 residues. The CDR3 DNA sequence: TGTGCCAGTAGTATAGGGCAGGGCGGATCACCCCTCCACTTT. Translating gives CASSIGQGGSPLHF.

This sequence joins TRBV5-6 and TRBJ2-5, with 9 positions matching TRBD1. CDR3 length equals 14 residues. The V gene's germline CDR1 is SGHDT and CDR2 YYEEEE. V dropped 1 base and J dropped 5; count of bases not matched to a gene: 3. The CDR3 DNA reads TGTGCCAGCAGCTTGCCCGGACAGGGGGAGACCCAGTACTTC. Protein product: CASSLPGQGETQYF.

The chain joins TRBV14 to TRBJ1-6; D not resolved. The germline gives CDR1 SGHDN, CDR2 FVKESK. CDR3 size: 13 residues. V was pared by 4 bases and J by 9 bases, with 10 bases between. The chain's CDR3 is CASSLDPRSPLHF. The CDR3, as DNA: TGTGCCAGCAGCCTGGATCCTCGTTCACCCCTCCACTTT.

The chain employs TRBV30 and TRBJ2-7; D not resolved. This CDR3 is 11 amino acids long. Germline-derived CDR1 and CDR2 are GTSNPN and SVGIG (reference sequence). V gave up 2 bases and J gave up 2 bases, with 4 bases separating them. The CDR3 sequence: CAWSSAYEQYF. DNA for the CDR3: TGTGCCTGGAGTTCGGCCTACGAGCAGTACTTC.

The gene calls are TRBV29-1 and TRBJ2-5, with 8 bases aligning to TRBD1. The V gene's germline CDR1 is SQVTM and CDR2 ANQGSEA. The CDR3 loop spans 12 amino acids. With V trimmed by 7 bases and J by 2 bases, 3 bases remained unmatched. The CDR3 bases are TGCAGCGGGACAGGGACGCAAGAGACCCAGTACTTC. Protein product: CSGTGTQETQYF. Supplemented by reference TRBV29-1 and TRBJ2-5, the full variable domain reads SAVISQKPSRDICQRGTSLTIQCQVDSQVTMMFWYRQQPGQSLTLIATANQGSEATYESGFVIDKFPISRPNLTFSTLTVSNMSPEDSSIYLCSGTGTQETQYFGPGTRLLVL.

This chain uses TRBV19 with TRBJ2-5; no reliable D call. V was pared by 4 bases and J by 5 bases, with 11 bases between. The CDR3 is 13 amino acids. Germline loops: CDR1 LNHDA, CDR2 SQIVND (reference sequence). As DNA, the CDR3 is TGTGCCAGTAGTACCGTCGGTCCTGAGACCCAGTACTTC. Amino acid sequence: CASSTVGPETQYF.

This clone was found a few times. The chain combines TRBV18 with TRBJ1-1; TRBD1 agrees at 11 bases. With 6 bases clipped from V and 4 bases from J, the junction kept 10 bases outside the gene matches. Germline V gene sequence: CDR1 KGHSH, CDR2 LQKENI. This CDR3 has 16 amino acids. In DNA, the CDR3 is TGTGCCAGCTCTCCCGGGACAGGGGGGCATGGCACTGAAGCTTTCTTT. Translating gives CASSPGTGGHGTEAFF.